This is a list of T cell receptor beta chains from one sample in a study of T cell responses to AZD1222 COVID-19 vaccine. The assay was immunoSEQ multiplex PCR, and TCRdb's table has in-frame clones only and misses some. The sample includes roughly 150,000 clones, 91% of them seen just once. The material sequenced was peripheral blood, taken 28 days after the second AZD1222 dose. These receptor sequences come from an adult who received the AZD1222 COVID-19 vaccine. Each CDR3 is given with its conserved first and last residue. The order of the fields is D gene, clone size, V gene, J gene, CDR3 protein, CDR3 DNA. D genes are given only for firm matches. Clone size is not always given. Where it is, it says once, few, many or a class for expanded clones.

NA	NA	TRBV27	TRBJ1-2	CASRATGLPNGYTF	TGTGCCAGCAGAGCGACAGGTCTCCCCAATGGCTACACCTTC
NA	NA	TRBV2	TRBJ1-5	CASSPAVQPQHF	TGTGCCAGCAGTCCCGCGGTGCAGCCCCAGCATTTT
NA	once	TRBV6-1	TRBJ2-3	CASSRDSTDTQYF	TGTGCCAGCAGTAGGGACAGCACAGATACGCAGTATTTT
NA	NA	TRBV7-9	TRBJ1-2	CASSFPFASGGYTF	TGTGCCAGCAGCTTCCCGTTTGCTTCAGGTGGCTACACCTTC
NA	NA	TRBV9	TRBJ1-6	CASSVGQATSPLHF	TGTGCCAGCAGCGTAGGACAGGCAACATCACCCCTCCACTTT
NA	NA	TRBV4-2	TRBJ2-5	CASSQTVGDETQYF	TGTGCCAGCAGCCAAACAGTGGGGGATGAGACCCAGTACTTC
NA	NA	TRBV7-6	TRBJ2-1	CASSLVYGGYYNEQFF	TGTGCCAGCAGCTTAGTTTACGGGGGTTACTACAATGAGCAGTTCTTC
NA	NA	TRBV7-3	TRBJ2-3	CASSPWGVSADTQYF	TGTGCCAGCAGCCCCTGGGGGGTTTCGGCAGATACGCAGTATTTT
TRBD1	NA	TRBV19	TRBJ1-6	CASSTDRGTYNSPLHF	TGTGCCAGTAGTACGGACAGGGGAACCTATAATTCACCCCTCCACTTT
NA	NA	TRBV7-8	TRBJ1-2	CASSLSLDGYTF	TGTGCCAGCAGCTTGAGCCTAGATGGCTACACCTTC
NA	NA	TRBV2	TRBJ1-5	CASIKTLLGNQPQHF	TGTGCCAGCATTAAGACCCTACTGGGCAATCAGCCCCAGCATTTT
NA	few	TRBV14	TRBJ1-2	CASSQDLAGFYGYTF	TGTGCCAGCAGCCAAGATTTGGCAGGCTTCTATGGCTACACCTTC
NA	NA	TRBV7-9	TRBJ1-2	CASSFKQNHGYTF	TGTGCCAGCAGCTTTAAACAGAATCACGGCTACACCTTC
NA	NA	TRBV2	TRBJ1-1	CASEVSDDRMNTEAFF	TGTGCCAGCGAAGTGAGTGATGACAGGATGAACACTGAAGCTTTCTTT
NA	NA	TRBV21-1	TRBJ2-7	CASPRLDRSYEQYF	TGTGCCAGCCCACGCTTGGACAGGAGCTACGAGCAGTACTTC
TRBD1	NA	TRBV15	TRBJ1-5	CATSSRSTGTQHF	TGTGCCACCAGCAGCAGATCGACAGGGACCCAGCATTTT
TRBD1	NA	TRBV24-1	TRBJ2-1	CATSVRTGLSEQFF	TGTGCCACCAGTGTTCGGACAGGTCTTAGTGAGCAGTTCTTC
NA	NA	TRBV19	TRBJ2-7	CASSTGLSYEQYF	TGTGCCAGTTCCACGGGACTCTCCTACGAGCAGTACTTC
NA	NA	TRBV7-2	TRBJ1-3	CASSLVGEGGNTIYF	TGTGCCAGCAGCTTAGTCGGGGAAGGAGGAAACACCATATATTTT
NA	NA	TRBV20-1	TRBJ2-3	CSASTAGTTDTQYF	TGCAGTGCTAGTACTGCGGGGACCACAGATACGCAGTATTTT
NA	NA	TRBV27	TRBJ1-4	CASSLMVREKLFF	TGTGCCAGCAGTTTAATGGTGAGGGAAAAACTGTTTTTT
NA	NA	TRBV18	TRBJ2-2	CASSPRLEGPSTGELFF	TGTGCCAGCTCACCCAGACTTGAGGGCCCGAGCACCGGGGAGCTGTTTTTT
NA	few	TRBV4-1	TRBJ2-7	CASSQDGWGEQYF	TGCGCCAGCAGCCAAGATGGGTGGGGCGAGCAGTACTTC
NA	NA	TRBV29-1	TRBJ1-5	CSVGGLVGPQHF	TGCAGCGTTGGGGGGCTGGTCGGGCCCCAGCATTTT
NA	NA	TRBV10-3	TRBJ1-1	CAISESEDTEAFF	TGTGCCATCAGTGAGTCAGAGGACACTGAAGCTTTCTTT
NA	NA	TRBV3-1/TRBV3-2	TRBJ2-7	CASSQIYEQYF	TGTGCCAGCAGTCAAATCTACGAGCAGTACTTC
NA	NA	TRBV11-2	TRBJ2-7	CASSTSLRDEQYF	TGTGCCAGCAGCACTAGCCTCAGGGACGAGCAGTACTTC
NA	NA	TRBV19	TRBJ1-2	CAGVRANYGYTF	TGTGCCGGGGTTAGGGCTAACTATGGCTACACCTTC
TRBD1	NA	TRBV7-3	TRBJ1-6	CASSSGTDNSPLHF	TGTGCCAGCAGCAGTGGGACAGATAATTCACCCCTCCACTTT
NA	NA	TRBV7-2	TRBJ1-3	CASSSRAGNTIYF	TGTGCCAGCAGCTCCAGAGCTGGAAACACCATATATTTT
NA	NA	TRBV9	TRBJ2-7	CASSELAGPGGEQYF	TGTGCCAGCAGCGAACTTGCTGGGCCTGGGGGGGAGCAGTACTTC
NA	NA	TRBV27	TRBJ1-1	CATRGGTEAFF	TGTGCCACAAGGGGGGGCACTGAAGCTTTCTTT
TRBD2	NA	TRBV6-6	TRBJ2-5	CASSYSQPSGGGTQYF	TGTGCCAGCAGTTACTCGCAGCCTAGCGGGGGGGGGACCCAGTACTTC
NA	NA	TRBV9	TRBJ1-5	CASSVGYSNQPQHF	TGTGCCAGCAGCGTTGGGTATAGCAATCAGCCCCAGCATTTT
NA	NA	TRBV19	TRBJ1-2	CASSHPSDGTAYGYTF	TGTGCCAGTAGTCACCCCTCTGACGGGACCGCCTATGGCTACACCTTC
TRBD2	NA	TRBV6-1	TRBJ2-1	CASSEGLAGYNEQFF	TGTGCCAGCAGTGAAGGACTAGCAGGTTACAATGAGCAGTTCTTC
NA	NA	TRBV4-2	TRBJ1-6	CASSQDRLNSPLHF	TGTGCCAGCAGCCAAGATCGGTTGAATTCACCCCTCCACTTT
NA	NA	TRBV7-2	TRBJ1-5	CASSFPGAIAGSNQPQHF	TGTGCCAGCAGCTTCCCGGGGGCCATCGCAGGAAGCAATCAGCCCCAGCATTTT
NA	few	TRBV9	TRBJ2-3	CASTVLAHSTDTQYF	TGTGCCAGCACCGTACTAGCTCATAGCACAGATACGCAGTATTTT
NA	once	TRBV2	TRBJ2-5	CASSYREEETQYF	TGTGCCAGCAGCTACAGGGAGGAAGAGACCCAGTACTTC
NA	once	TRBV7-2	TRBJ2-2	CASSLARSGIGELFF	TGTGCCAGCAGCTTAGCTCGAAGTGGAATCGGGGAGCTGTTTTTT
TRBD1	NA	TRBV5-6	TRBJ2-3	CASSPYRDRADTQYF	TGTGCCAGCAGCCCATACCGGGACAGGGCAGATACGCAGTATTTT